This TCR beta chain was sequenced for a study of T cell responses to AZD1222 COVID-19 vaccine. Here immunoSEQ multiplex PCR was the method, and the copy in TCRdb shows in-frame clones only, minus some. The repertoire holds 88,000 or so clones, roughly nine tenths seen once, with roughly 5.1% in the top ten. This clone was picked up a small number of times. Pooled together were second doses at about 4 or about 12 weeks. The sequencing here drew on peripheral blood, taken 28 days after the second AZD1222 dose. The clonotype comes from an adult who received the AZD1222 COVID-19 vaccine.

The CDR3 bases are TGCGCCAGCAGCCCAAGTGGCAGGGGGAATCAAGAGACCCAGTACTTC. Protein: CASSPSGRGNQETQYF. The chain joins TRBV4-1 to TRBJ2-5; 7 bases are shared with TRBD1. The length of the CDR3 is 16 residues. Germline trimming cut 4 bases from V and 2 bases from J; bases unmatched to any gene: 10. Germline lookup yields CDR1 MGHRA and CDR2 YSYEKL.